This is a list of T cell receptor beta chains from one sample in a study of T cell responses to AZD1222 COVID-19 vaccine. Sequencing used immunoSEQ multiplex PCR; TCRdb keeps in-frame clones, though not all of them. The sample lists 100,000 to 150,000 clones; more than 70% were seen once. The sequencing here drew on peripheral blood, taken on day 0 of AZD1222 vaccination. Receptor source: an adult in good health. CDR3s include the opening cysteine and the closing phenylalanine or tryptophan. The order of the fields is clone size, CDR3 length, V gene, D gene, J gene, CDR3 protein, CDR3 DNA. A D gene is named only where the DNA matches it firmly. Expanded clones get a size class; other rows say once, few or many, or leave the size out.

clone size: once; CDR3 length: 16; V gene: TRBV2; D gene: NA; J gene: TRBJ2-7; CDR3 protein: CASSETGLIFSYEQYF; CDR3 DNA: TGTGCCAGCAGTGAAACCGGGCTCATTTTCTCCTACGAGCAGTACTTC
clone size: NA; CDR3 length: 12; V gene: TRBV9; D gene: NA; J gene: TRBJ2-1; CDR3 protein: CASSGIGDEQFF; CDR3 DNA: TGTGCCAGCAGCGGGATAGGCGATGAGCAGTTCTTC
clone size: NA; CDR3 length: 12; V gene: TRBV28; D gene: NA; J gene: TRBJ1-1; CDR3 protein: CASSAGNTEAFF; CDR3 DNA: TGTGCCAGCAGTGCAGGGAACACTGAAGCTTTCTTT
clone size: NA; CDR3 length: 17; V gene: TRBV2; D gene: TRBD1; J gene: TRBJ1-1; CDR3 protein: CASSLRTGRGQNTEAFF; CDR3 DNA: TGTGCCAGCAGTCTTCGGACAGGGCGGGGCCAGAACACTGAAGCTTTCTTT
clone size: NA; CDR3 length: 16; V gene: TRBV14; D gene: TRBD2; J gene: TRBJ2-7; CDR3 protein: CASSPLRLAGVYEQYF; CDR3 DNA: TGTGCCAGCAGCCCACTGAGACTAGCGGGGGTGTACGAGCAGTACTTC
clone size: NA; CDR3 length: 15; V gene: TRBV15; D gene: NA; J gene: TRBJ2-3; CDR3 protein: CATSRDRDRTDTQYF; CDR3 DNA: TGTGCCACCAGCAGAGATAGGGATCGGACAGATACGCAGTATTTT
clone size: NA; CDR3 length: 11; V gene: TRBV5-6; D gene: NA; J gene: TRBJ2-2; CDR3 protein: CASSLLGELFF; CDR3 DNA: TGTGCCAGCAGCTTGTTGGGGGAGCTGTTTTTT
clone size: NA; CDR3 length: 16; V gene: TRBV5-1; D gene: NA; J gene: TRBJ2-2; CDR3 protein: CASSPPGLLNTGELFF; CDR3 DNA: TGCGCCAGCAGCCCTCCGGGACTCCTCAACACCGGGGAGCTGTTTTTT
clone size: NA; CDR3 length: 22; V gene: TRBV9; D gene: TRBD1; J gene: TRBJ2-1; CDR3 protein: CASSVDLMRDRVAGVINNEQFF; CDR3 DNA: TGTGCCAGCAGCGTAGATTTGATGCGGGACAGGGTGGCGGGGGTGATCAACAATGAGCAGTTCTTC
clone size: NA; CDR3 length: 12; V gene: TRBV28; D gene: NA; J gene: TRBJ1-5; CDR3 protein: CASNDSNQPQHF; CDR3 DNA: TGTGCCAGCAACGACAGCAATCAGCCCCAGCATTTT
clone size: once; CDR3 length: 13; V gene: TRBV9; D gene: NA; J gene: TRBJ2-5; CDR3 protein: CASSVGLAETQYF; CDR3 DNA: TGTGCCAGCAGCGTAGGCCTGGCGGAGACCCAGTACTTC
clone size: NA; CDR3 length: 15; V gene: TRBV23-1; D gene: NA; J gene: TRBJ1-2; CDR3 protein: CASSLLPGRGGGYTF; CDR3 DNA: TGCGCCAGCAGTCTCCTCCCAGGGCGGGGGGGCGGCTACACCTTC
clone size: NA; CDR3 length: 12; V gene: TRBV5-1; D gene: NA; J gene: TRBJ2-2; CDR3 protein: CASRVDLGELFF; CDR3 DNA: TGCGCCAGCAGGGTTGATCTCGGGGAGCTGTTTTTT
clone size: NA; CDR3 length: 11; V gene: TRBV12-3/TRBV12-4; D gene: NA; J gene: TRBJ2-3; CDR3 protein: CASTSTDTQYF; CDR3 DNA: TGTGCCAGCACCTCGACAGATACGCAGTATTTT
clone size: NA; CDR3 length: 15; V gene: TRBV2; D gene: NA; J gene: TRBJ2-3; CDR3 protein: CASSDGRLVTDTQYF; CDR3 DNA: TGTGCCAGCAGTGATGGTAGACTAGTCACAGATACGCAGTATTTT
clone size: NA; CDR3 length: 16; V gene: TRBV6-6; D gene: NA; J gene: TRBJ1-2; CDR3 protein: CASSYSGRGIFFGYTF; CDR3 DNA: TGTGCCAGCAGTTACTCGGGGAGAGGGATCTTTTTTGGCTACACCTTC
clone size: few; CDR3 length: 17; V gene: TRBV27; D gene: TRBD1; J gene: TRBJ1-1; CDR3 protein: CASSPLIKTGGTTEAFF; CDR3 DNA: TGTGCCAGCAGTCCCCTCATCAAGACAGGGGGCACCACTGAAGCTTTCTTT
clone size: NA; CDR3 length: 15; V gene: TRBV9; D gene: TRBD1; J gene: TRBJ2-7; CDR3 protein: CASSPTGGTSYEQYF; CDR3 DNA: TGTGCCAGCAGCCCCACAGGGGGAACCTCCTACGAGCAGTACTTC
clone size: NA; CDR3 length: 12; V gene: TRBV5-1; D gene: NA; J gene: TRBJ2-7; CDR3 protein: CASSLGGYEQYF; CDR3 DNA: TGCGCCAGCAGCTTGGGGGGCTACGAGCAGTACTTC
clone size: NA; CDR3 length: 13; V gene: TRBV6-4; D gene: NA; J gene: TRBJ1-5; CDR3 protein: CASSGQPNQPQHF; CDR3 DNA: TGTGCCAGCAGCGGACAGCCAAATCAGCCCCAGCATTTT
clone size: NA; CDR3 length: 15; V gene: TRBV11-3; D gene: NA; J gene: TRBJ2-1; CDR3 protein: CASSLASLRDNEQFF; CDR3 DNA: TGTGCCAGCAGCTTAGCGAGCTTGCGGGACAATGAGCAGTTCTTC
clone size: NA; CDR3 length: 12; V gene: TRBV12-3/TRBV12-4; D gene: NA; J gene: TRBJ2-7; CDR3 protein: CATSQGLVEQYF; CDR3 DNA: TGTGCCACCTCACAGGGTCTGGTGGAGCAGTACTTC
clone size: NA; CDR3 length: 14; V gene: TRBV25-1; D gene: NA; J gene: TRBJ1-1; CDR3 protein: CASSTYDTGTRAFF; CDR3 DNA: TGTGCCAGCAGCACCTATGACACGGGGACGAGAGCTTTCTTT
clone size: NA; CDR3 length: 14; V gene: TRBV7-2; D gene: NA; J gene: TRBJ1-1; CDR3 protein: CASSPGTVNTEAFF; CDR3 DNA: TGTGCCAGCAGCCCAGGGACGGTGAACACTGAAGCTTTCTTT
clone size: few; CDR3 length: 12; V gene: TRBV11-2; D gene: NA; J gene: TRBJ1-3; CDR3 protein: CASSFNENTIYF; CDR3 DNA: TGTGCCAGCAGTTTTAACGAAAACACCATATATTTT
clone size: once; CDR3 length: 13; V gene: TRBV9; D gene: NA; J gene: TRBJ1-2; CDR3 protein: CASSVGGRNGYTF; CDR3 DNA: TGTGCCAGCAGCGTTGGGGGTCGAAATGGCTACACCTTC
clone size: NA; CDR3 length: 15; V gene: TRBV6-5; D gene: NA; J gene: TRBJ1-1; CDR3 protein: CASAEVRGAGSEAFF; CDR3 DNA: TGTGCCAGCGCAGAAGTAAGGGGCGCAGGATCTGAAGCTTTCTTT
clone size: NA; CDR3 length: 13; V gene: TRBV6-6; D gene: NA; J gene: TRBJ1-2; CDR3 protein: CASTGNRDYGYTF; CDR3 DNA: TGTGCCAGCACCGGGAACAGGGACTATGGCTACACCTTC
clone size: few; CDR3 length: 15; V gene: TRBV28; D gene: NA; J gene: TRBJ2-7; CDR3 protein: CASRLAGRWLYEQYF; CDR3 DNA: TGTGCCAGCAGATTGGCGGGACGGTGGCTCTACGAGCAGTACTTC
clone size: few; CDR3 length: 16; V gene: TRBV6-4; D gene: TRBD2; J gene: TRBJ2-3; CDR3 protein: CASSAGLAGGTDTQYF; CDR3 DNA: TGTGCCAGCAGTGCAGGACTAGCGGGAGGTACAGATACGCAGTATTTT
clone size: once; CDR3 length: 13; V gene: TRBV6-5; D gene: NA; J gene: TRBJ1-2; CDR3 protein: CASTDRDTYGYTF; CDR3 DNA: TGTGCCAGCACCGATAGGGACACCTATGGCTACACCTTC
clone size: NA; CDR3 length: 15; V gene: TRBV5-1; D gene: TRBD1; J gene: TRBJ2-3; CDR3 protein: CASSGSTGGIDTQYF; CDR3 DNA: TGCGCCAGCAGCGGGTCGACAGGGGGAATAGATACGCAGTATTTT
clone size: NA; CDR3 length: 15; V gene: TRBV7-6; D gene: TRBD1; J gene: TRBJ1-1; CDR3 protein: CASSSSTGPVTEAFF; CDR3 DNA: TGTGCCAGCAGCTCTTCGACAGGGCCGGTCACTGAAGCTTTCTTT
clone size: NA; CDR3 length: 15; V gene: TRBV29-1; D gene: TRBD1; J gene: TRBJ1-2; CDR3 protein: CSVDRLGQGEYGYTF; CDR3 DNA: TGCAGCGTTGATCGTTTGGGACAGGGAGAATATGGCTACACCTTC
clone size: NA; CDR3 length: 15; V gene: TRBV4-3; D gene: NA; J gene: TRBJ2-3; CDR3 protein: CASSQDLGGPDTQYF; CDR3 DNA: TGCGCCAGCAGCCAAGATCTCGGGGGCCCAGATACGCAGTATTTT
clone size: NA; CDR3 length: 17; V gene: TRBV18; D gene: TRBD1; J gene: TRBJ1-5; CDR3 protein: CASSPNEGGSLNQPQHF; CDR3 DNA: TGTGCCAGCTCACCAAATGAAGGGGGCAGCTTAAATCAGCCCCAGCATTTT
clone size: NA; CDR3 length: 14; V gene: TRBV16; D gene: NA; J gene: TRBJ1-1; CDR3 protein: CASSPGLPYTEAFF; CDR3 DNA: TGTGCCAGCAGCCCGGGGCTACCTTACACTGAAGCTTTCTTT
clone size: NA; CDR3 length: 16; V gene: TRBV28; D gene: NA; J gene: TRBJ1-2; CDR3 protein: CASSLVVRKTDYGYTF; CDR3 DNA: TGTGCCAGCAGTTTAGTGGTCCGGAAAACTGACTATGGCTACACCTTC
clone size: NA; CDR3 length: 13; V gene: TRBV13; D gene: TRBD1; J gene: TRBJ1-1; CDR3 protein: CASSLGTGRGSFF; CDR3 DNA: TGTGCCAGCAGCTTGGGGACAGGGAGAGGTTCTTTCTTT
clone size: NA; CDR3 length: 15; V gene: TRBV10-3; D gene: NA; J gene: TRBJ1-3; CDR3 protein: CAISAAGGSGNTIYF; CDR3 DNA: TGTGCCATCAGCGCGGCGGGCGGCTCTGGAAACACCATATATTTT
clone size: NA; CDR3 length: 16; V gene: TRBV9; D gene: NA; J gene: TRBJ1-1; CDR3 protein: CASSVEAEPMNTEAFF; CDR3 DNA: TGTGCCAGCAGCGTTGAGGCAGAACCAATGAACACTGAAGCTTTCTTT
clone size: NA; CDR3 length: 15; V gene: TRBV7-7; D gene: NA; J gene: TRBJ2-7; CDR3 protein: CASSRLQRVPYEQYF; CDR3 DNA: TGTGCCAGCAGTCGACTCCAGCGGGTCCCCTACGAGCAGTACTTC
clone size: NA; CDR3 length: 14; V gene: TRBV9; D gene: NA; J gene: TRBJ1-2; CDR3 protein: CASSPDSPNYGYTF; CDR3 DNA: TGTGCCAGCAGCCCGGACAGCCCTAACTATGGCTACACCTTC
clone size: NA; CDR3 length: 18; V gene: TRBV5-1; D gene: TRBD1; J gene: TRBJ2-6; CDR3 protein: CASSLAVQGAPGANVLTF; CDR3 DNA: TGCGCCAGCAGCTTGGCCGTACAGGGGGCGCCGGGGGCCAACGTCCTGACTTTC
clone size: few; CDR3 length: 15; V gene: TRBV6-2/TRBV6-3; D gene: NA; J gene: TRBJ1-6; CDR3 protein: CASSYRSDYNSPLHF; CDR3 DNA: TGTGCCAGCAGTTACCGGAGCGACTATAATTCACCCCTCCACTTT
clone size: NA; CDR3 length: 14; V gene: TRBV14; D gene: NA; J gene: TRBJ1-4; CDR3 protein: CASSQDIWGEKLFF; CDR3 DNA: TGTGCCAGCAGCCAAGATATTTGGGGTGAAAAACTGTTTTTT